These 26 T cell receptor beta chains originate from one sample sequenced in a study of response to subunit inactivated influenza vaccine. TCRdb called the RT-PCR reads again in MiXCR, with one record for every CDR3 protein. The sample carries about 500,000 distinct CDR3 sequences, approximately 16% recorded once. Sequences were derived from CD4+ T cells sorted from PBMCs, sampled about 24 months after vaccination. Source of these receptors: a man aged 45-69 years who received an inactivated influenza vaccine.

The rearrangement joins TRBV11-1 to TRBJ2-5; D gene ambiguous. The CDR3 consists of 14 residues. Per the germline V gene, CDR1 is SGHAT and CDR2 is FQDESV (reference sequence). The V gene lost 7 bases and the J gene lost 0 bases, with 12 bases spanning the gap. The chain's CDR3 is CASKKLGYQETQYF. CDR3 nucleotide sequence: TGTGCCAGCAAAAAATTGGGGTACCAAGAGACCCAGTACTTC.

This chain connects TRBV12-3 or TRBV12-4 to TRBJ2-7; no clear D. Trimming removed 1 base from V and 3 bases from J, with 10 bases in between. This CDR3 has 14 residues. This CDR3 is CASSLEGNLYEQYF. In DNA form, the CDR3 reads TGTGCCAGCAGTTTAGAGGGCAACCTCTACGAGCAGTACTTC.

The gene calls are TRBV6-1 and TRBJ2-1; unclear D gene. Germline V lookup: CDR1 MNHNS, CDR2 SASEGT. Trimming stripped 6 bases from V and 9 bases from J, with 12 bases between. The CDR3 is 12 amino acids. The CDR3: CASSVVHGEQFF. The CDR3 DNA reads as TGTGCCAGCAGCGTAGTCCATGGTGAGCAGTTCTTC.

This clonotype came up a few times. The chain combines TRBV28 with TRBJ2-4, with unresolved D. Germline assignment: CDR1 MDHEN and CDR2 SYDVKM. With 6 bases removed from V and 0 bases from J, the gap between germline ends came to 9 bases. CDR3 size: 14 residues. The CDR3 bases are TGTGCCAGCAGAGAGGATCTAGCCAAAAACATTCAGTACTTC. Translated: CASREDLAKNIQYF.

This clonotype has just a few counts. This chain uses TRBV5-1 with TRBJ2-5; D is unclear. The CDR3 loop spans 14 amino acids. Germline V gene data show CDR1 as SGHRS and CDR2 as YFSETQ. The V end lost 1 base, the J end lost 4 bases, and 11 bases lay between the germline ends. The CDR3 DNA reads TGCGCCAGCAGCTTGTACGAGGTTCGAGAGACCCAGTACTTC. It codes for CASSLYEVRETQYF.

This clonotype was seen only a few times. V is TRBV20-1 and J is TRBJ2-1, with 13 bases that match TRBD2. The CDR3 consists of 17 residues. With 6 bases clipped from V and 0 bases from J, the junction kept 8 bases outside the gene matches. The germline CDR1 and CDR2 sequences are DFQATT and SNEGSKA (reference sequence). The CDR3 DNA is TGCAGTGCGCCCGGACTAGCGGGAGCGATCTCCTACAATGAGCAGTTCTTC. Its protein is CSAPGLAGAISYNEQFF.

This sequence joins TRBV6-1 and TRBJ2-3; D is uncertain. Germline loops: CDR1 MNHNS, CDR2 SASEGT. Trimming took off 1 base at V and 3 bases at J, with 14 bases between the two ends. The CDR3 loop spans 16 amino acids. The CDR3 nucleotides read TGTGCCAGCAGTGAAGGAGCAGGTCGCTTTACAGATACGCAGTATTTT. Encoded protein: CASSEGAGRFTDTQYF.

The chain carries TRBV19 and TRBJ2-5; the D gene could be TRBD1 or TRBD2 (5 bases each). The length of the CDR3 is 15 residues. Per the germline V gene, CDR1 is LNHDA and CDR2 is SQIVND (reference sequence). Trimming removed 1 base from V and 5 bases from J, with 14 bases in between. The CDR3 nucleotides are TGTGCCAGTAGTATAGTGGGGGTCACCCGGGAGACCCAGTACTTC. Translated: CASSIVGVTRETQYF.

V and J are TRBV7-2 and TRBJ2-7; D is unresolved. The CDR3 is 14 residues long. Germline assignment: CDR1 SGHTA and CDR2 FQGNSA. Trimming cost V 1 base and J 1 base, with 8 bases left between them. The CDR3 region is CASSLEYTSYEQYF. CDR3 in DNA: TGTGCCAGCAGCTTAGAATACACATCCTACGAGCAGTACTTC.

The chain combines TRBV12-3 or TRBV12-4 with TRBJ1-2; D gene uncertain. The CDR3 extends over 13 amino acids. With 5 bases removed from V and 6 bases from J, the gap between germline ends came to 13 bases. Here the CDR3 DNA reads TGTGCCAGCAGTATGACCGTAGTCCATGGCTACACCTTC. Its protein product is CASSMTVVHGYTF.

With respect to this clonotype: Because it lacks the conserved phenylalanine or tryptophan at the end, this CDR3 is likely a read error. The chain uses TRBV6-6 and TRBJ2-3; D is unclear. The CDR3 is 11 amino acids. Between the trimmed V and J ends, which lost 6 bases and 1 base, there was a span of 2 bases. Germline assignment: CDR1 MNHNY and CDR2 SVGAGI (reference sequence). The CDR3 sequence: CASRRTDTQYS. The DNA of the CDR3 is TGTGCCAGCAGACGCACAGATACGCAGTATTCT.

In this sample, this clonotype turned up a few times. The chain employs TRBV12-3 or TRBV12-4 and TRBJ1-2, with unresolved D. The CDR3 length is 15 residues. V was clipped by 5 bases and J by 4 bases, with 17 bases between them. The CDR3 DNA reads TGTGCCAGCAGTAAGATTAGCGACGGCCCCTATGGCTACACCTTC. It codes for CASSKISDGPYGYTF.

J is TRBJ2-5 and V is TRBV5-1; D assignment may be TRBD1 or TRBD2 (6 bases each). The CDR3 length is 15 residues. Deletions cut 4 bases from V and 2 bases from J, with 15 bases between. CDR1 SGHRS and CDR2 YFSETQ come from the germline V gene. CDR3 coding DNA: TGCGCCAGCAGCCTACAGGGAGGTGGGCAAGAGACCCAGTACTTC. This translates into CASSLQGGGQETQYF.

This chain's CDR3 is CASKNTEEKLFF. As DNA, the CDR3 is TGTGCCAGCAAAAATACAGAGGAAAAACTGTTTTTT. The genes are TRBV6-5 and TRBJ1-4; D is ambiguous. The CDR3 totals 12 residues. V was pared by 7 bases and J by 8 bases, with 11 bases between. Germline CDR1 MNHEY, CDR2 SVGAGI.

This clonotype has more than one count but fewer than ten. The J gene is TRBJ1-1, the V gene TRBV6-2 or TRBV6-3; maybe TRBD1 (6 bases). Trimming removed 2 bases at V and 5 bases at J, with 12 bases between. CDR3 length: 14 amino acids. Germline CDR1 is MNHEY and CDR2 is SVGEGT. CDR3 protein: CASSYRTALTEAFF. The CDR3 region has the DNA TGTGCCAGCAGTTACCGGACAGCCCTTACTGAAGCTTTCTTT.

The gene calls are TRBV18 and TRBJ1-1; possibly TRBD1 for D (6 bases). V dropped 3 bases and J dropped 5 bases, with 16 bases sitting between them. CDR3 length equals 15 residues. The germline V gene has CDR1 KGHSH and CDR2 LQKENI. CDR3 DNA sequence: TGTGCCAGCTCACCTGCACAGGGAGAAACGACTGAAGCTTTCTTT. This encodes CASSPAQGETTEAFF.

This clonotype has more than one count but fewer than ten. The chain links TRBV4-3 to TRBJ2-3, with D possibly being TRBD1 (6 bases). Germline V lookup: CDR1 LGHNA, CDR2 YSLEER. Trimming left V 0 bases short and J 1 base short, with 14 bases between. This CDR3 spans 17 amino acids. The CDR3 DNA reads TGCGCCAGCAGCCAAGATCCTCCAGGGGTAGGCACAGATACGCAGTATTTT. This gives the protein CASSQDPPGVGTDTQYF.

This clonotype showed up just a few times. Here the CDR3 DNA reads TGCGCCAGCAGCTTAAGGGAAACCAGGGGAAATGAGCAGTTCTTC. It encodes CASSLRETRGNEQFF. The rearrangement joins TRBV5-1 to TRBJ2-1, with D possibly matching TRBD1 (6 bases). Germline CDR1 is SGHRS and CDR2 is YFSETQ. The V end lost 2 bases, the J end lost 7 bases, and 16 bases lay between the germline ends. CDR3 length equals 15 residues.

This chain uses TRBV6-1 with TRBJ2-1; D perhaps matches TRBD2 (6 bases). Germline V CDR1 and CDR2: MNHNS, SASEGT. This CDR3 has 14 amino acids. V was clipped by 6 bases and J by 3 bases, with 12 bases between them. The CDR3 DNA reads as TGTGCCAGCAGGGAGGGGAGAAGCTACAATGAGCAGTTCTTC. Protein product: CASREGRSYNEQFF.

This clonotype was found a few times. This chain joins TRBV20-1 and TRBJ2-7, with TRBD2 matching 13 bases. Germline CDR1 is DFQATT and CDR2 is SNEGSKA (reference sequence). After removal of 4 bases from V and 5 bases from J, the junction contained 5 bases not matched to a gene. The CDR3 totals 14 residues. The CDR3 DNA follows: TGCAGTGCTAAGACTAGCGGGGGGACCGACGAGCAGTACTTC. Its translation is CSAKTSGGTDEQYF.

The chain links TRBV20-1 to TRBJ2-7; D perhaps matches TRBD1 (6 bases). Germline CDR1 DFQATT, CDR2 SNEGSKA (reference sequence). V was trimmed by 3 bases and J by 4 bases, leaving 13 bases between them. The CDR3 has 13 amino acids. Here the CDR3 DNA reads TGCAGTGCTAGGAGACAGGAGAATTACGAGCAGTACTTC. This encodes CSARRQENYEQYF.

This clonotype occurred a few times. This chain uses TRBV25-1 with TRBJ1-1; D gene unclear. Trimming stripped 3 bases from V and 9 bases from J, with 14 bases between. CDR1 and CDR2 from the germline V gene are MGHDK and SYGVNS. The CDR3 consists of 13 residues. The CDR3 region is CASSDIGVGKAFF. For the CDR3, the DNA is TGTGCCAGCAGTGATATTGGGGTTGGGAAAGCTTTCTTT.

This clonotype was detected many times. The J gene is TRBJ1-1, the V gene TRBV9; maybe TRBD1 (6 bases). Trimming removed 0 bases at V and 0 bases at J, with 12 bases between. Germline CDR1 and CDR2: SGDLS and YYNGEE. The CDR3 loop spans 16 amino acids. CDR3 protein: CASSVATRTVNTEAFF. CDR3 DNA: TGTGCCAGCAGCGTAGCTACGAGGACAGTGAACACTGAAGCTTTCTTT.

This clonotype occurred many times. The V gene is TRBV19, the J gene TRBJ2-1; D is possibly TRBD1 or TRBD2 (7 bases each). This CDR3 spans 14 amino acids. Trimming left V 5 bases short and J 9 bases short, with 17 bases between. CDR1 and CDR2 (germline): LNHDA, SQIVND (reference sequence). For the CDR3, the DNA is TGTGCCAGTAGTCAGGGGGAGGGGTTAGGTGAGCAGTTCTTC. Protein product: CASSQGEGLGEQFF.

This clonotype was recorded a few times. The gene calls are TRBV5-1 and TRBJ2-5; 11 bases are shared with TRBD1. After removal of 4 bases from V and 4 bases from J, the junction contained 6 bases not matched to a gene. There are 15 residues in the CDR3. Germline V gives CDR1 SGHRS, CDR2 YFSETQ. The CDR3 nucleotides are TGCGCCAGCAGCACCGGACAGGGGGCAAGAGAGACCCAGTACTTC. Translation gives CASSTGQGARETQYF.

This clonotype was seen ten or more times. Here the CDR3 DNA reads TGTGCCAGCAGCCAAGGCGGGGGACTAGCGGGCTACAATGAGCAGTTCTTC. Protein: CASSQGGGLAGYNEQFF. The chain employs TRBV3-1 and TRBJ2-1, with 12 bases that match TRBD2. The germline CDR1 and CDR2 sequences are LGHDT and YNNKEL (reference sequence). V was pared by 1 base and J by 3 bases, with 4 bases of the junction left unmatched. This CDR3 is built from 17 residues.